These 27 T cell receptor beta chains share one sample of origin, sequenced in a study of blood T cell repertoires in COVID-19. The data were produced by immunoSEQ multiplex PCR, yet TCRdb's version contains in-frame clones alone and is incomplete. Of around 130,000 clones in the sample, 84% were seen once. Material: peripheral blood. Source of these receptors: a human donor in a cohort sampled during active COVID-19.

The gene calls are TRBV3-1 (or the pseudogene TRBV3-2) and TRBJ1-1; no clear D gene. The CDR3 consists of 15 residues. V gave up 2 bases and J gave up 1 base, with 11 bases separating them. The germline CDR1 and CDR2 sequences are LGHDT and YNNKEL (reference sequence). The CDR3 bases are TGTGCCAGCAGCCAAAACGCAGGTGGGAACACTGAAGCTTTCTTT. This sequence encodes CASSQNAGGNTEAFF.

The rearrangement joins TRBV14 to TRBJ1-2; unclear D gene. V was trimmed by 0 bases and J by 5 bases, leaving 7 bases between them. Germline V gene data show CDR1 as SGHDN and CDR2 as FVKESK. This CDR3 spans 13 amino acids. CDR3 nucleotide sequence: TGTGCCAGCAGCCAAGATCCCGGGTATGGCTACACCTTC. Protein sequence: CASSQDPGYGYTF.

The chain recombines TRBV19 with TRBJ2-2; 11 nucleotides match TRBD1. After removal of 6 bases from V and 3 bases from J, the junction contained 6 bases not matched to a gene. The CDR3 extends over 16 amino acids. Germline assignment: CDR1 LNHDA and CDR2 SQIVND (reference sequence). The CDR3, as DNA: TGTGCCAGTAGACTTCGGACAGGGGGCGACACCGGGGAGCTGTTTTTT. Protein product: CASRLRTGGDTGELFF.

V usage is TRBV11-2 and J usage is TRBJ2-1; TRBD1 matches at 9 bases. Germline V gene lookup returns CDR1 SGHAT and CDR2 FQNNGV. Germline trimming cut 2 bases from V and 10 bases from J; bases unmatched to any gene: 6. The CDR3 has 14 residues. The CDR3 sequence: CASSLLQGAGEQFF. In nucleotides, the CDR3 is TGTGCCAGCAGCTTACTACAGGGGGCGGGCGAGCAGTTCTTC.

The V gene is TRBV6-5, the J gene TRBJ2-5, with 9 bases matching TRBD2. V trimming: 6 bases; J trimming: 1 base; junction bases outside the gene matches: 3. CDR1 is MNHEY, CDR2 SVGAGI, per germline. The CDR3 contains 14 residues. The CDR3 DNA reads as TGTGCCAGCAGGATTAGCGGGGGCCAAGAGACCCAGTACTTC. Amino acids: CASRISGGQETQYF.

The CDR3 DNA reads TGTGCCAGCACCCAAGGGGGCGTCAACAATGAGCAGTTCTTC. Its protein product is CASTQGGVNNEQFF. The gene calls are TRBV13 and TRBJ2-1, with 7 bases lining up with TRBD1. J gave up 5 bases and V 7 bases, and 8 bases lay outside the gene matches. The germline V gene encodes CDR1 PRHDT and CDR2 FYEKMQ (reference sequence). This CDR3 region has 14 residues.

The gene calls are TRBV6-5 and TRBJ1-6, with TRBD1 identical over 7 bases. J gave up 15 bases and V 4 bases, and 6 bases lay outside the gene matches. From germline, CDR1 is MNHEY and CDR2 SVGAGI. This CDR3 is built from 12 residues. The CDR3 region has the DNA TGTGCCAGCAGTTCAATACAGGGGCTCCTCCACTTT. Its protein is CASSSIQGLLHF.

V gene TRBV2 combines with J gene TRBJ1-4; D call uncertain. This CDR3 spans 15 amino acids. The germline V gene encodes CDR1 SNHLY and CDR2 FYNNEI. Trimming removed 2 bases at V and 3 bases at J, with 10 bases between. In DNA form, the CDR3 reads TGTGCCAGCAGTGAAACCCAGGCCCCTAATGAAAAACTGTTTTTT. Encoded protein: CASSETQAPNEKLFF.

The chain combines TRBV20-1 with TRBJ2-1; D remains unclear. V gave up 3 bases and J gave up 6 bases, with 9 bases separating them. CDR1 is DFQATT and CDR2 is SNEGSKA in the germline V gene (reference sequence). The CDR3 contains 12 residues. CDR3: CSASPLFNEQFF. For the CDR3, the DNA is TGCAGTGCTAGTCCCCTTTTCAATGAGCAGTTCTTC.

This clone was recorded many times. As DNA, the CDR3 is TGCGCCAGCAGCTTCGATGGGGCGGGGGTAGAGCAGTACTTC. This sequence encodes CASSFDGAGVEQYF. The chain employs TRBV5-1 and TRBJ2-7; 7 bases are shared with TRBD2. There are 14 residues in the CDR3. After removal of 2 bases from V and 7 bases from J, the junction contained 9 bases not matched to a gene. CDR1 and CDR2 (germline): SGHRS, YFSETQ.

This chain joins TRBV11-2 and TRBJ1-4; TRBD1 might be the D (6 bases). V lost 5 bases and J 4 bases, leaving 23 bases between the germline ends. The CDR3 loop spans 18 amino acids. Germline V lookup: CDR1 SGHAT, CDR2 FQNNGV. For the CDR3, the DNA is TGTGCCAGCAGCCCCAGAGGGGTGACAGGATCCGGTAATGAAAAACTGTTTTTT. It specifies CASSPRGVTGSGNEKLFF.

The chain uses TRBV11-2 and TRBJ2-2, with 7 nucleotides matching TRBD2. The CDR3 has 16 amino acids. Germline V gene data show CDR1 as SGHAT and CDR2 as FQNNGV. V was pared by 3 bases and J by 1 base, with 5 bases of the junction left unmatched. The CDR3 reads CASSFVGGKNTGELFF. CDR3 in DNA: TGTGCCAGCAGCTTTGTCGGGGGGAAGAACACCGGGGAGCTGTTTTTT.

Remarks on this clone: The DNA is left out, because the CDR3 cannot be placed on it with certainty; the CDR3 is given as TCRdb lists it. V gene TRBV12-1 combines with J gene TRBJ2-1; TRBD1, the table's D call, was not compared with the DNA. TRBV12-1 is listed as a pseudogene. Both ends counted, the CDR3 spans 19 residues. This chain's CDR3 is CASSFGTGTSLRSYNEQFF.

The V gene is TRBV5-4, the J gene TRBJ2-6; perhaps TRBD2 as D (5 bases). The V gene's germline CDR1 is SGHNT and CDR2 YYREEE (reference sequence). Trimming cost V 0 bases and J 6 bases, with 10 bases left between them. The CDR3 is 15 amino acids. CDR3 nucleotide sequence: TGTGCCAGCAGCTTGGGCAGGACTGTGGCCAACGTCCTGACTTTC. It is translated as CASSLGRTVANVLTF.

This chain uses TRBV10-3 with TRBJ1-1; 10 bases match TRBD1. Germline loops: CDR1 ENHRY, CDR2 SYGVKD. The CDR3 runs 16 residues. J lost 0 bases, V lost 6 bases, and 7 bases had no gene match. This CDR3 is CAIRTGTGAMNTEAFF. The CDR3 nucleotides read TGTGCCATCAGGACCGGGACAGGGGCCATGAACACTGAAGCTTTCTTT.

The chain joins TRBV19 to TRBJ1-1; D is undetermined. V gave up 5 bases and J gave up 0 bases, with 16 bases separating them. The germline V gene has CDR1 LNHDA and CDR2 SQIVND (reference sequence). CDR3 length: 16 residues. The CDR3, as DNA: TGTGCCAGTAGTGCTAAATCGAGGGTAGTGAACACTGAAGCTTTCTTT. It encodes CASSAKSRVVNTEAFF. Looking up the rest from reference TRBV19 and TRBJ1-1 gives the full variable domain: DGGITQSPKYLFRKEGQNVTLSCEQNLNHDAMYWYRQDPGQGLRLIYYSQIVNDFQKGDIAEGYSVSREKKESFPLTVTSAQKNPTAFYLCASSAKSRVVNTEAFFGQGTRLTVV.

The chain uses TRBV18 and TRBJ2-5, with 9 bases lining up with TRBD2. Per germline, CDR1 KGHSH and CDR2 LQKENI. V lost 0 bases, J lost 5 bases, and 4 bases stayed unmatched. This CDR3 contains 15 residues. CDR3 region: CASSPPSGGLETQYF. DNA of the CDR3: TGTGCCAGCTCACCACCTAGCGGGGGTTTGGAGACCCAGTACTTC.

This clone is a singleton in its sample. V and J are TRBV5-1 and TRBJ1-2, with TRBD1 matching 10 bases. V dropped 3 bases and J dropped 4; count of bases not matched to a gene: 15. CDR1 is SGHRS and CDR2 is YFSETQ in the germline V gene. There are 18 residues in the CDR3. The CDR3, as DNA: TGCGCCAGCAGCTCGTATTCCGGGACAGGGGTGAAAGGCTATGGCTACACCTTC. This sequence encodes CASSSYSGTGVKGYGYTF.

This clone came up once. V gene TRBV7-2 combines with J gene TRBJ2-5; the match to TRBD2 covers 7 bases. The junction had 5 bases not matched to a gene; V was cut back by 0 bases and J by 4 bases. In germline, CDR1 is SGHTA, CDR2 FQGNSA. The CDR3 covers 15 residues. This chain's CDR3 is CASSLAYSGGETQYF. In DNA, the CDR3 is TGTGCCAGCAGCTTAGCGTATTCGGGAGGAGAGACCCAGTACTTC. Filled out from reference TRBV7-2 and TRBJ2-5, the complete variable domain reads GAGVSQSPSNKVTEKGKDVELRCDPISGHTALYWYRQSLGQGLEFLIYFQGNSAPDKSGLPSDRFSAERTGGSVSTLTIQRTQQEDSAVYLCASSLAYSGGETQYFGPGTRLLVL.

This clone was seen at least ten times. The chain joins TRBV11-2 to TRBJ1-2; D not resolved. This CDR3 spans 14 amino acids. Germline V gene lookup returns CDR1 SGHAT and CDR2 FQNNGV. Trimming removed 3 bases at V and 2 bases at J, with 10 bases between. The DNA of the CDR3 is TGTGCCAGCAGCTTGCTCTCCCGGAACTATGGCTACACCTTC. Its protein product is CASSLLSRNYGYTF.

V is TRBV3-1 (or the pseudogene TRBV3-2) and J is TRBJ1-2; D is perhaps TRBD1 (6 bases). V lost 4 bases, J lost 1 base, and 13 bases lay in between. The CDR3 runs 15 residues. Germline lookup yields CDR1 LGHDT and CDR2 YNNKEL (reference sequence). CDR3 residues: CASSRTEGVNYGYTF. DNA of the CDR3: TGTGCCAGCAGCCGTACAGAGGGGGTTAACTATGGCTACACCTTC.

V is TRBV6-5 and J is TRBJ2-7; the D gene is possibly TRBD1 (6 bases). The CDR3 is made up of 12 amino acids. Germline V gene lookup returns CDR1 MNHEY and CDR2 SVGAGI. V lost 4 bases and J 6 bases, leaving 10 bases between the germline ends. The CDR3 sequence: CASSLTGREQYF. The CDR3 DNA sequence: TGTGCCAGCAGTTTAACAGGGCGCGAGCAGTACTTC.

This clone is medium-sized in the sample. The V gene is TRBV10-3, the J gene TRBJ1-1; a possible D gene is TRBD1 (6 bases). The germline V and J ends were trimmed by 11 bases and 1 base, with 14 bases remaining between them. Germline CDR1 reads ENHRY; CDR2 reads SYGVKD. This CDR3 is 13 amino acids long. CDR3 sequence: CALQDSPNTEAFF. The CDR3 DNA follows: TGTGCCCTTCAGGACAGCCCGAACACTGAAGCTTTCTTT.

The table lists this clone with a few counts. The chain links TRBV6-6 to TRBJ1-1; 7 bases fit TRBD1. This CDR3 has 13 amino acids. Germline trimming cut 5 bases from V and 10 bases from J; bases unmatched to any gene: 10. The germline V gene has CDR1 MNHNY and CDR2 SVGAGI (reference sequence). DNA of the CDR3: TGTGCCAGCAGTCCCTCCGGGAGGGGGCGAGCTTTCTTT. Amino acids: CASSPSGRGRAFF.

This clone was detected only a few times. This chain joins TRBV6-4 and TRBJ1-6, with 8 bases matching TRBD1. The CDR3 covers 13 residues. Germline CDR1 MRHNA, CDR2 SNTAGT. Trimming removed 3 bases from V and 8 bases from J; junction bases left unmatched: 0. CDR3 residues: CASSETGDSPLHF. The DNA for the CDR3 is TGTGCCAGCAGTGAGACAGGGGATTCACCCCTCCACTTT.

This clone was found a few times. The same CDR3 is also encoded by other DNA sequences in this sample. This chain joins TRBV5-1 and TRBJ2-7; 8 bases line up with TRBD1. Germline V gene data show CDR1 as SGHRS and CDR2 as YFSETQ. This CDR3 has 15 residues. The trim removed 4 bases at V and 0 bases at J, leaving 6 bases unmatched. The CDR3 here is CASSPGTGGSYEQYF. For the CDR3, the DNA is TGCGCCAGCAGCCCTGGGACAGGCGGCTCCTACGAGCAGTACTTC. Filled out from reference TRBV5-1 and TRBJ2-7, the complete variable domain reads KAGVTQTPRYLIKTRGQQVTLSCSPISGHRSVSWYQQTPGQGLQFLFEYFSETQRNKGNFPGRFSGRQFSNSRSEMNVSTLELGDSALYLCASSPGTGGSYEQYFGPGTRLTVT.

The chain has TRBV19 and TRBJ2-1, with D possibly matching TRBD1 (5 bases). V shed 3 bases and J shed 1 base, with 13 bases lying between them. CDR3 size: 16 residues. Germline CDR1 reads LNHDA; CDR2 reads SQIVND (reference sequence). The CDR3: CASSIPQGSSYNEQFF. The CDR3 nucleotides are TGTGCCAGTAGTATCCCCCAGGGATCGTCCTACAATGAGCAGTTCTTC.